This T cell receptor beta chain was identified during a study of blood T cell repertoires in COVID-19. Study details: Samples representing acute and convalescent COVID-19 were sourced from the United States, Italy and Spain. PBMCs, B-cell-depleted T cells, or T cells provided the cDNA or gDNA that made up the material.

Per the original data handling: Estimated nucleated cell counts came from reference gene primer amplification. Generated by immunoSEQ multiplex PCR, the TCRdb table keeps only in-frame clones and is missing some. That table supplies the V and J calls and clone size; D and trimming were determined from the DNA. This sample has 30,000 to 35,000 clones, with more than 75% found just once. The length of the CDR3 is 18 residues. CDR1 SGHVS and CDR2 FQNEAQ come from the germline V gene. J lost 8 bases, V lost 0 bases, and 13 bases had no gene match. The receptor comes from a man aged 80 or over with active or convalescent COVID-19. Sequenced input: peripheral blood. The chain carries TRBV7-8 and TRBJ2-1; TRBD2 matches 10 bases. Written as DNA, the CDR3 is TGTGCCAGCAGCTTAGCCAATTTACCGGGACTAGCGAACTATGAGCAGTTCTTC. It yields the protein CASSLANLPGLANYEQFF.